The 28 T cell receptor beta chains reported below all come from one sample, sequenced in a study of blood T cell repertoires in COVID-19. Assay: immunoSEQ multiplex PCR; the TCRdb copy retains only in-frame clones and omits some. The sample records under 300,000 clones, roughly nine tenths being singletons. Specimen: peripheral blood. All receptors derive from a woman aged 25 to 39 with COVID-19, enrolled during active disease.

In this sample, this clone turned up once. This same CDR3 is encoded by further DNA sequences in the sample. This chain joins TRBV5-6 and TRBJ1-5; D remains ambiguous. CDR3 size: 14 residues. The germline V gene encodes CDR1 SGHDT and CDR2 YYEEEE. V was trimmed by 0 bases and J by 0 bases, leaving 4 bases between them. This CDR3 reads CASSLGGSNQPQHF. The DNA for the CDR3 is TGTGCCAGCAGCTTGGGAGGTAGCAATCAGCCCCAGCATTTT.

This clone was picked up a small number of times. This chain connects TRBV6-6 to TRBJ1-6; D is possibly TRBD1 (6 bases). Germline V gene lookup returns CDR1 MNHNY and CDR2 SVGAGI (reference sequence). The CDR3 sequence is 14 residues long. The V end lost 10 bases, the J end lost 7 bases, and 17 bases lay between the germline ends. CDR3 protein: CATSAAGDNSPLHF. The DNA for the CDR3 is TGTGCCACCTCGGCGGCAGGGGACAATTCACCCCTCCACTTT.

This clone was seen only once. The chain recombines TRBV15 with TRBJ2-3; 12 bases are shared with TRBD2. V trimming: 1 base; J trimming: 8 bases; junction bases outside the gene matches: 4. Germline V gene data show CDR1 as LNHNV and CDR2 as YYDKDF (reference sequence). The CDR3 contains 15 residues. Here the CDR3 DNA reads TGTGCCACCAGCAGAGCTAGCGGGGGGGGTGGTACGCAGTATTTT. Translated, it gives CATSRASGGGGTQYF.

This clone occurred once. CDR3 DNA sequence: TGTGCCAGCAGCTTTGTGAACTTCCAATCCTACGAGCAGTACTTC. Protein product: CASSFVNFQSYEQYF. The rearrangement links TRBV11-2 to TRBJ2-7; D unresolved. Trimming removed 3 bases at V and 1 base at J, with 13 bases between. In germline, CDR1 is SGHAT, CDR2 FQNNGV. CDR3 length equals 15 residues.

The chain couples TRBV27 to TRBJ2-5; possibly TRBD1 for D (7 bases). The CDR3 sequence is 14 residues long. Looked up from germline, CDR1 is MNHEY and CDR2 is SMNVEV (reference sequence). The V end lost 5 bases, the J end lost 4 bases, and 14 bases lay between the germline ends. This chain's CDR3 is CASSIRGAPETQYF. The CDR3 DNA reads as TGTGCCAGCAGTATCAGGGGGGCCCCAGAGACCCAGTACTTC.

The CDR3 DNA reads as TGTGCCAGCAGCGTAGCTAGTCCCGGGGAGCTGTTTTTT. Translation gives CASSVASPGELFF. The V and J genes are TRBV9 and TRBJ2-2; D remains unclear. Germline assignment: CDR1 SGDLS and CDR2 YYNGEE. The CDR3 covers 13 residues. V shed 0 bases and J shed 6 bases, with 6 bases lying between them.

The chain joins TRBV2 to TRBJ2-3, with 12 bases aligning to TRBD2. Germline loops: CDR1 SNHLY, CDR2 FYNNEI. There are 19 residues in the CDR3. The trim removed 7 bases at V and 2 bases at J, leaving 16 bases unmatched. CDR3 amino acids: CASILPAASGGAATDTQYF. The CDR3, as DNA: TGTGCCAGCATTCTACCAGCGGCTAGCGGGGGGGCCGCCACAGATACGCAGTATTTT.

This chain links TRBV7-6 with TRBJ2-1; 9 nucleotides agree with TRBD1. Germline lookup yields CDR1 SGHVS and CDR2 FNYEAQ. Trimming cost V 3 bases and J 12 bases; bases outside gene matches: 18. This CDR3 contains 17 residues. The CDR3 loop reads CASSFHPVRTGERSQFF. The DNA for the CDR3 is TGTGCCAGCAGCTTCCACCCGGTTCGGACAGGGGAAAGGTCGCAGTTCTTC.

The chain recombines TRBV7-2 with TRBJ2-2; possible D gene TRBD2, 5 bases. CDR1 and CDR2 from the germline V gene are SGHTA and FQGNSA. The length of the CDR3 is 15 residues. V lost 6 bases and J 0 bases, leaving 11 bases between the germline ends. CDR3 sequence reads: CASRPPGTNTGELFF. CDR3 nucleotide sequence: TGTGCCAGCAGACCCCCGGGAACGAACACCGGGGAGCTGTTTTTT.

The sample holds one count of this clone. The J gene is TRBJ1-1, the V gene TRBV27; D not resolved. The CDR3 spans 14 residues. CDR1 is MNHEY, CDR2 SMNVEV, per germline (reference sequence). The V end was cut by 5 bases, the J end by 4 bases, with 14 bases between. This CDR3 is CASSVVRSGTEAFF. In DNA form, the CDR3 reads TGTGCCAGCAGTGTTGTGAGGAGTGGCACTGAAGCTTTCTTT.

The genes are TRBV4-2 and TRBJ2-5, with 9 bases that match TRBD2. Germline V lookup: CDR1 LGHNA, CDR2 YNFKEQ. The CDR3 has 15 amino acids. Trimming removed 4 bases from V and 1 base from J; junction bases left unmatched: 4. The CDR3 reads CASSPFSGGQETQYF. CDR3 coding DNA: TGTGCCAGCAGCCCTTTTAGCGGGGGCCAAGAGACCCAGTACTTC.

The CDR3, as DNA: TGTGCCTGGAAGGGCAGTCTCAGGGGATTGGGAAACACCATATATTTT. It is translated as CAWKGSLRGLGNTIYF. The gene calls are TRBV30 and TRBJ1-3; D may be TRBD1 (6 bases). The length of the CDR3 is 16 residues. The V gene's germline CDR1 is GTSNPN and CDR2 SVGIG (reference sequence). V was trimmed by 4 bases and J by 4 bases, leaving 20 bases between them. Combining the CDR3 with reference TRBV30 and TRBJ1-3 gives the whole variable domain SQTIHQWPATLVQPVGSPLSLECTVEGTSNPNLYWYRQAAGRGLQLLFYSVGIGQISSEVPQNLSASRPQDRQFILSSKKLLLSDSGFYLCAWKGSLRGLGNTIYFGEGSWLTVV.

This chain links TRBV15 with TRBJ1-5, with D possibly TRBD1 on 6 matching bases. Trimming removed 1 base from V and 4 bases from J, with 14 bases in between. The V gene's germline CDR1 is LNHNV and CDR2 YYDKDF (reference sequence). The CDR3 loop spans 16 amino acids. The CDR3 is CATSRGTAQGNQPQHF. DNA of the CDR3: TGTGCCACCAGCAGAGGGACAGCGCAAGGGAATCAGCCCCAGCATTTT.

The chain links TRBV10-2 to TRBJ2-5, with D hard to call. Germline V gene data show CDR1 as WSHSY and CDR2 as SAAADI. This CDR3 region has 15 residues. Deletions cut 6 bases from V and 4 bases from J, with 18 bases between. For the CDR3, the DNA is TGCGCCAGCAGAGACCTACTCCCAGGCCGAGAGACCCAGTACTTC. Amino acid sequence: CASRDLLPGRETQYF.

This chain uses TRBV19 with TRBJ1-2, with 9 bases fitting TRBD1. This CDR3 is built from 13 residues. Looked up from germline, CDR1 is LNHDA and CDR2 is SQIVND (reference sequence). J lost 4 bases, V lost 9 bases, and 6 bases had no gene match. The chain's CDR3 is CASRDRESYGYTF. CDR3 nucleotides: TGTGCCAGCCGGGACAGGGAAAGCTATGGCTACACCTTC.

The rearrangement joins TRBV3-1 (or the pseudogene TRBV3-2) to TRBJ2-2; the match to TRBD2 covers 9 bases. The V gene end was trimmed by 1 base and the J gene end by 10 bases; junction bases not matched to a gene: 4. The CDR3 is 14 amino acids. Germline V CDR1 and CDR2: LGHDT, YNNKEL (reference sequence). The CDR3 reads CASSQGLAGLELFF. The CDR3 nucleotides read TGTGCCAGCAGCCAAGGGCTAGCGGGGTTGGAGCTGTTTTTT.

The chain joins TRBV6-1 to TRBJ2-3, with 15 positions matching TRBD2. Germline-derived CDR1 and CDR2 are MNHNS and SASEGT. The trim removed 1 base at V and 0 bases at J, leaving 5 bases unmatched. The CDR3 is 19 amino acids. This chain's CDR3 is CASSEVGLAGGVSTDTQYF. In DNA form, the CDR3 reads TGTGCCAGCAGTGAAGTGGGACTAGCGGGGGGCGTTAGCACAGATACGCAGTATTTT.

V gene TRBV19 combines with J gene TRBJ2-2; possible D gene TRBD2, 5 bases. Trimming cost V 3 bases and J 7 bases, with 12 bases left between them. This CDR3 has 14 amino acids. The V gene's germline CDR1 is LNHDA and CDR2 SQIVND (reference sequence). The DNA of the CDR3 is TGTGCCAGTAGTATCCTAGCTTACAGCGGGGAGCTGTTTTTT. Protein product: CASSILAYSGELFF.

The J gene is TRBJ2-1, the V gene TRBV14; D gene uncertain. Germline lookup yields CDR1 SGHDN and CDR2 FVKESK. The length of the CDR3 is 16 residues. V lost 0 bases to trimming and J lost 8 bases, with 17 bases between them. For the CDR3, the DNA is TGTGCCAGCAGCCAAGATGGCCTTACAACTATCCATGAGCAGTTCTTC. This encodes CASSQDGLTTIHEQFF.

Only one count was recorded for this clone. The V gene is TRBV4-2, the J gene TRBJ2-5; D perhaps matches TRBD1 (6 bases). The CDR3 spans 14 residues. Trimming shortened V by 4 bases and J by 4 bases, and 13 bases separated the two germline ends. From germline, CDR1 is LGHNA and CDR2 YNFKEQ. CDR3 sequence (DNA): TGTGCCAGCAGCCCAGTTGGGGGCCTAGAGACCCAGTACTTC. It translates to CASSPVGGLETQYF.

This clone has only one observation. This chain connects TRBV5-6 to TRBJ2-3; 10 bases align to TRBD1. CDR3 length: 16 residues. Germline CDR1 reads SGHDT; CDR2 reads YYEEEE. V dropped 0 bases and J dropped 3; count of bases not matched to a gene: 4. CDR3 amino acids: CASSLDWTGGTDTQYF. The CDR3 DNA sequence: TGTGCCAGCAGCTTGGACTGGACAGGGGGAACAGATACGCAGTATTTT.

The chain joins TRBV2 to TRBJ2-5, with a possible D match to TRBD1 (6 bases). The CDR3 has 13 amino acids. Per the germline V gene, CDR1 is SNHLY and CDR2 is FYNNEI. With 2 bases removed from V and 5 bases from J, the gap between germline ends came to 9 bases. Written as DNA, the CDR3 is TGTGCCAGCAGTGAAAGGGGGTTGGAGACCCAGTACTTC. This gives the protein CASSERGLETQYF. The variable domain in full, completed from reference TRBV2 and TRBJ2-5, reads EPEVTQTPSHQVTQMGQEVILRCVPISNHLYFYWYRQILGQKVEFLVSFYNNEISEKSEIFDDQFSVERPDGSNFTLKIRSTKLEDSAMYFCASSERGLETQYFGPGTRLLVL.

The chain has TRBV5-1 and TRBJ2-2, with D possibly matching TRBD1 (6 bases). Trimming left V 4 bases short and J 7 bases short, with 14 bases between. This CDR3 comprises 14 residues. Germline V lookup: CDR1 SGHRS, CDR2 YFSETQ. CDR3 DNA: TGCGCCAGCAGCCTAAGTCACAGGGTCGGGGAGCTGTTTTTT. This gives the protein CASSLSHRVGELFF.

The chain is built from TRBV5-4 and TRBJ1-2; 8 nucleotides line up with TRBD1. This CDR3 is built from 14 residues. Germline V gene sequence: CDR1 SGHNT, CDR2 YYREEE (reference sequence). V lost 4 bases, J lost 2 bases, and 4 bases stayed unmatched. The CDR3 DNA sequence: TGTGCCAGCAGCGACGGACAGGGCAACTATGGCTACACCTTC. It is translated as CASSDGQGNYGYTF.

The rearrangement uses TRBV5-1 and TRBJ2-3; TRBD2 matches at 9 bases. Trimming at V came to 1 base and at J to 3 bases, leaving 9 bases not matched to a gene. CDR1 SGHRS and CDR2 YFSETQ come from the germline V gene. The length of the CDR3 is 17 residues. CDR3 protein: CASSLLRGGSWTDTQYF. CDR3 DNA: TGCGCCAGCAGCTTGCTGCGGGGGGGTTCATGGACAGATACGCAGTATTTT. The variable domain in full, with the rest retrieved from reference TRBV5-1 and TRBJ2-3, is KAGVTQTPRYLIKTRGQQVTLSCSPISGHRSVSWYQQTPGQGLQFLFEYFSETQRNKGNFPGRFSGRQFSNSRSEMNVSTLELGDSALYLCASSLLRGGSWTDTQYFGPGTRLTVL.

This chain joins TRBV5-6 and TRBJ1-5, with D tentatively TRBD1 (5 bases). V was clipped by 0 bases and J by 1 base, with 8 bases between them. Germline V gene sequence: CDR1 SGHDT, CDR2 YYEEEE. This CDR3 spans 15 amino acids. The CDR3 bases are TGTGCCAGCAGCTTGGCCGGGGGGAGCAATCAGCCCCAGCATTTT. Protein: CASSLAGGSNQPQHF.

CDR3 coding DNA: TGTGCCAGCTCACCTAGCGGGGGACAATACAATGAGCAGTTCTTC. This gives the protein CASSPSGGQYNEQFF. V usage is TRBV18 and J usage is TRBJ2-1; 9 bases agree with TRBD2. V lost 3 bases to trimming and J lost 4 bases; unmatched junction nucleotides: 4. The CDR3 loop spans 15 amino acids. CDR1 is KGHSH, CDR2 LQKENI, per germline.

This clone was recorded a few times. The rearrangement links TRBV11-2 to TRBJ1-5; D remains unclear. From germline, CDR1 is SGHAT and CDR2 FQNNGV. The CDR3 is made up of 16 amino acids. The germline V and J ends were trimmed by 1 base and 6 bases, with 16 bases remaining between them. The CDR3 DNA reads TGTGCCAGCAGCTTAGGAAGAGCCAGCGTTGGTCAGCCCCAGCATTTT. Protein sequence: CASSLGRASVGQPQHF.